Each of the 3 T cell receptor beta chains below was sequenced from the same sample in a study of blood T cells in healthy people across ages. Then a second PCR, running about 7 to 11 cycles, was carried out with a sample-barcoded 5' primer and a J-beta primer mix. TCRdb called the 5' RACE reads again in MiXCR, with one record for every CDR3 protein. The sample holds about 1,600,000 distinct CDR3 sequences, approximately 40% seen once. Sequencing used blood. All receptors derive from a woman aged 18-30 years in good health.

The sample holds a few counts of this clonotype. V gene TRBV7-9 combines with J gene TRBJ2-3, with 11 nucleotides matching TRBD2. CDR1 and CDR2 from the germline V gene are SEHNR and FQNEAQ (reference sequence). CDR3 length equals 16 residues. The ends lost 3 bases at V and 3 bases at J; junction bases unmatched: 5. This CDR3 reads CASSLGLAERTDTQYF. The CDR3 coding sequence is TGTGCCAGCAGCTTGGGACTAGCGGAAAGAACAGATACGCAGTATTTT.

This sequence joins TRBV28 and TRBJ2-7; no firm D call. V was cut by 6 bases and J by 2 bases, with 17 bases left in between. Germline V lookup: CDR1 MDHEN, CDR2 SYDVKM. The CDR3 extends over 15 amino acids. The CDR3 spells CASRTNRELPYEQYF. The CDR3 DNA reads as TGTGCCAGCAGAACGAATAGAGAACTACCCTACGAGCAGTACTTC.

With respect to this clonotype: Sequence at one end of the junction differs from germline and may be a read error. The chain joins TRBV6-5 to TRBJ2-7; D remains ambiguous. The CDR3 has 13 amino acids. Germline loops: CDR1 MNHEY, CDR2 SVGAGI. The CDR3 DNA follows: TGTGCCAGCAGTGACTCGACGGTCCACGAGCAGTACTTC. Its translation: CASSDSTVHEQYF.